This T cell receptor beta chain was sequenced in a study of metastatic and nonmetastatic thyroid tumors. Study background: Repertoires from malignant and benign thyroid patients were compared across blood and tumor or nodule tissue.

Thyroid surgery was performed in patients who had received no treatment beforehand. TCRdb re-called the PCR reads through MiXCR. The repertoire holds more than 4,000 clones, with 25% to 35% as singletons. The clonotype comes from a female donor with papillary thyroid cancer or a benign thyroid nodule (not recorded which). Some clones in this sample may be carry-over from other donors' samples. The sequenced sample consisted of adjacent normal tissue.

CDR3 loop: CASSVPPKTHEQYF. CDR3 bases: TGTGCCAGCAGTGTCCCACCAAAGACCCACGAGCAGTACTTC. This chain joins TRBV2 and TRBJ2-7; D is unclear. From germline, CDR1 is SNHLY and CDR2 FYNNEI. V lost 4 bases and J 5 bases, leaving 15 bases between the germline ends. The CDR3 runs 14 residues. The entire variable domain, with the rest obtained from reference TRBV2 and TRBJ2-7, is as follows: EPEVTQTPSHQVTQMGQEVILRCVPISNHLYFYWYRQILGQKVEFLVSFYNNEISEKSEIFDDQFSVERPDGSNFTLKIRSTKLEDSAMYFCASSVPPKTHEQYFGPGTRLTVT.